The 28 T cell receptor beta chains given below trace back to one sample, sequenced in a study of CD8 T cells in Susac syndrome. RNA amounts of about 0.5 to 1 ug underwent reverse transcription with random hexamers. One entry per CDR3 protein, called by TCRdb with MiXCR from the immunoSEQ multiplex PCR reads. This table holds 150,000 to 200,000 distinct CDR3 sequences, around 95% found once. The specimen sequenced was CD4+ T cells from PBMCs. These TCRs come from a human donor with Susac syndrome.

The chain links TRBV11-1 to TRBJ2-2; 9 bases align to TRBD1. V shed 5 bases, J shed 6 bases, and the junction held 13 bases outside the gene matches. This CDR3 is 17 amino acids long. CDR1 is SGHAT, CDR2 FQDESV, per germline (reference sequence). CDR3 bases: TGTGCCAGCAGCATGCCGGGACAGGGTTCTTTTGCCGGGGAGCTGTTTTTT. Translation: CASSMPGQGSFAGELFF.

CDR3 nucleotides: TGTGCCAGCAGCTCCCGAGGCGGGGGGATCACAGATACGCAGTATTTT. This codes for CASSSRGGGITDTQYF. The chain combines TRBV7-8 with TRBJ2-3; 8 bases line up with TRBD2. CDR3 length equals 16 residues. J gave up 2 bases and V 4 bases, and 8 bases lay outside the gene matches. Germline loops: CDR1 SGHVS, CDR2 FQNEAQ.

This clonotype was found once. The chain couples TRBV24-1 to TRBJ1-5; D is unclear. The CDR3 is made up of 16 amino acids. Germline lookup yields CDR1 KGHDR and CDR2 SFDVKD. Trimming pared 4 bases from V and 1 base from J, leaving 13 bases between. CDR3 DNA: TGTGCCACCAGTGACAGCAGGACGGGGAGCAATCAGCCCCAGCATTTT. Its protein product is CATSDSRTGSNQPQHF.

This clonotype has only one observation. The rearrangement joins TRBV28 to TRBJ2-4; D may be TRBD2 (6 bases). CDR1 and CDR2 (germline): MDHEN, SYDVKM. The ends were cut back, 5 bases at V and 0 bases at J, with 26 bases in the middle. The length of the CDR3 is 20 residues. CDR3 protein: CASSPLAGLADSIAKNIQYF. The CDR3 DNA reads TGTGCCAGCAGTCCCCTCGCGGGGCTAGCAGACTCAATAGCCAAAAACATTCAGTACTTC.

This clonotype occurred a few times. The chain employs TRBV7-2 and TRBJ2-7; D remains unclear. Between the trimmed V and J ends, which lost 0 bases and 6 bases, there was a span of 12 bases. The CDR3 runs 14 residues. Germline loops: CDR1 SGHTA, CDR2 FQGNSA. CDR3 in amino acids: CASSLALVASEQYF. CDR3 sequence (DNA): TGTGCCAGCAGCTTAGCGCTGGTCGCATCCGAGCAGTACTTC.

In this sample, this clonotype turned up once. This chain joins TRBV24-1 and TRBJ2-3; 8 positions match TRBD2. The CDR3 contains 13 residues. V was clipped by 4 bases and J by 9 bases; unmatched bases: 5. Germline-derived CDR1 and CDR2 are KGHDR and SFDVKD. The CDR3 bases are TGTGCCACCAGTGAGGAGGTAGCGGGGACGCAGTATTTT. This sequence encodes CATSEEVAGTQYF.

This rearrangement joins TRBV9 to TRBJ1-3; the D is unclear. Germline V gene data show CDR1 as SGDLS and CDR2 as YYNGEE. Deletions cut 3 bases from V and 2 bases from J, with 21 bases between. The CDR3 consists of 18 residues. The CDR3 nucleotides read TGTGCCAGCAGCGACCCTCACCACCTCGACAACCCTGGAAACACCATATATTTT. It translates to CASSDPHHLDNPGNTIYF. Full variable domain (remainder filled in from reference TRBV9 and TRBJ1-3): DSGVTQTPKHLITATGQRVTLRCSPRSGDLSVYWYQQSLDQGLQFLIQYYNGEERAKGNILERFSAQQFPDLHSELNLSSLELGDSALYFCASSDPHHLDNPGNTIYFGEGSWLTVV.

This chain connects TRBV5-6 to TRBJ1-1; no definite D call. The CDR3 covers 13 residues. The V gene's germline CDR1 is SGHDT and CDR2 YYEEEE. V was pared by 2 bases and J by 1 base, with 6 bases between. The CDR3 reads CASSFRPNTEAFF. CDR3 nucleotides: TGTGCCAGCAGCTTCAGGCCGAACACTGAAGCTTTCTTT.

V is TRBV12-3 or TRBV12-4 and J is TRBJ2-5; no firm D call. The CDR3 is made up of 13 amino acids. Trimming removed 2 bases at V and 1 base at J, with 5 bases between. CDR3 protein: CASSLRSQETQYF. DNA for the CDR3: TGTGCCAGCAGTTTAAGGTCCCAAGAGACCCAGTACTTC.

For the CDR3, the DNA is TGTGCCAGCAGCCAGGGGAGGTCGGTCTCTTATGGCTACACCTTC. It codes for CASSQGRSVSYGYTF. The chain carries TRBV3-1 and TRBJ1-2; D is uncertain. In germline, CDR1 is LGHDT, CDR2 YNNKEL (reference sequence). The CDR3 is made up of 15 amino acids. Trimming left V 3 bases short and J 5 bases short, with 16 bases between.

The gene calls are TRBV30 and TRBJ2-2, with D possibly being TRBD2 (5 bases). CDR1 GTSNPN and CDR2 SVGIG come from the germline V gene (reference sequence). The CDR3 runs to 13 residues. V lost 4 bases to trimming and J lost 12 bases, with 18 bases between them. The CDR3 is CAWTGRAYRKLFF. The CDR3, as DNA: TGTGCCTGGACGGGAAGGGCCTACCGAAAGCTGTTTTTT.

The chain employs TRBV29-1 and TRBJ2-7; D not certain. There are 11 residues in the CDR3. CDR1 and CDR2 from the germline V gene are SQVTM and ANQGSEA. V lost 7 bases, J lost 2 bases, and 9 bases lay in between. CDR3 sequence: CSGSTPYEQYF. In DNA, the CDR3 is TGCAGCGGTAGCACCCCCTACGAGCAGTACTTC.

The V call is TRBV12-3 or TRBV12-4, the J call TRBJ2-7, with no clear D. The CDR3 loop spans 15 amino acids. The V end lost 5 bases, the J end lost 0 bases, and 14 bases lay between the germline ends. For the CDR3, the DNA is TGTGCCAGCAGTCCTCACGATCCAGGCTCCTACGAGCAGTACTTC. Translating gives CASSPHDPGSYEQYF.

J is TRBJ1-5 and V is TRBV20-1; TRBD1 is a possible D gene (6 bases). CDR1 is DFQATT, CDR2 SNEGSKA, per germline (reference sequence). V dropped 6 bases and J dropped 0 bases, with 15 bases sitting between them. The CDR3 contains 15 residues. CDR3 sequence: CSAQTGINSNQPQHF. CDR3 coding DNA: TGCAGTGCCCAGACAGGAATTAATAGCAATCAGCCCCAGCATTTT.

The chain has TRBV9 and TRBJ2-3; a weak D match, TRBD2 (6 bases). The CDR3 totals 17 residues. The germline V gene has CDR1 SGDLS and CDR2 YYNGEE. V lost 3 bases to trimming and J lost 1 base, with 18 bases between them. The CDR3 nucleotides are TGTGCCAGCAGCGCAAGGGGTGGGGGGTATCGCACAGATACGCAGTATTTT. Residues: CASSARGGGYRTDTQYF.

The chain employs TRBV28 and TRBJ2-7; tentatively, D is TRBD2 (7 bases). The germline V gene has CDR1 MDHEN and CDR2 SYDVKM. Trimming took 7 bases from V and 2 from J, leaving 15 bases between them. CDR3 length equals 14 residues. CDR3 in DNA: TGTGCCAGCACGGGCGGGGGACACCCCTACGAGCAGTACGTC. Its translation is CASTGGGHPYEQYV.

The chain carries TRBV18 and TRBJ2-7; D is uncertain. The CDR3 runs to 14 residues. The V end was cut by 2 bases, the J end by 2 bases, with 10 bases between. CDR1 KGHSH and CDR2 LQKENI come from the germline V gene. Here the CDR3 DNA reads TGTGCCAGCTCACCAGTAGGATTAGCCTACGAGCAGTACTTC. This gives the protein CASSPVGLAYEQYF.

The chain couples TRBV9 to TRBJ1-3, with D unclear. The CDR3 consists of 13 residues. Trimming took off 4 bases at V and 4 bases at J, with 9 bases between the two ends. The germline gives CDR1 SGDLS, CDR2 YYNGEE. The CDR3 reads CASSYLLGNTIYF. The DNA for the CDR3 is TGTGCCAGCAGCTACCTTTTGGGAAACACCATATATTTT. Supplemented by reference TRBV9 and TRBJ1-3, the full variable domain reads DSGVTQTPKHLITATGQRVTLRCSPRSGDLSVYWYQQSLDQGLQFLIQYYNGEERAKGNILERFSAQQFPDLHSELNLSSLELGDSALYFCASSYLLGNTIYFGEGSWLTVV.

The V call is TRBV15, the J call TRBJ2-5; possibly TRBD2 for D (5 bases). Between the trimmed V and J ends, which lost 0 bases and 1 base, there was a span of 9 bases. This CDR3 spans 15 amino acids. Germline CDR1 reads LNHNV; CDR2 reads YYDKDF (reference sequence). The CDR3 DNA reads TGTGCCACCAGCAGAGATTTCGGGGTCCAAGAGACCCAGTACTTC. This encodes CATSRDFGVQETQYF.

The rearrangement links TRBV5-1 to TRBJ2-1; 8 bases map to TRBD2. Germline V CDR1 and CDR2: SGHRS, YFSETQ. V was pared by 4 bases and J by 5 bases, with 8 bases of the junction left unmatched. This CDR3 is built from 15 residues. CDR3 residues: CASSLDSGINNEQFF. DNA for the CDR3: TGCGCCAGCAGCCTGGATAGCGGGATAAACAATGAGCAGTTCTTC. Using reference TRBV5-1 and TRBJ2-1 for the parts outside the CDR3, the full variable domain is KAGVTQTPRYLIKTRGQQVTLSCSPISGHRSVSWYQQTPGQGLQFLFEYFSETQRNKGNFPGRFSGRQFSNSRSEMNVSTLELGDSALYLCASSLDSGINNEQFFGPGTRLTVL.

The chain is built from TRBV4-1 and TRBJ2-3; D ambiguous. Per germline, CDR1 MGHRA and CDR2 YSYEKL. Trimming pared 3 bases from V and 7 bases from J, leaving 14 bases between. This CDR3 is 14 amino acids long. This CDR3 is CASSQPFMAYTQYF. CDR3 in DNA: TGCGCCAGCAGCCAGCCCTTCATGGCCTATACGCAGTATTTT.

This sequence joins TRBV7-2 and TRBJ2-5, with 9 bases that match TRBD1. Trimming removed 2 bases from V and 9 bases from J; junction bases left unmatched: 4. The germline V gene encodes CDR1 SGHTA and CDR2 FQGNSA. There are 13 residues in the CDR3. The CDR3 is CASSLRTGDAQYF. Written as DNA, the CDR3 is TGTGCCAGCAGCTTACGGACAGGGGACGCCCAGTACTTC.

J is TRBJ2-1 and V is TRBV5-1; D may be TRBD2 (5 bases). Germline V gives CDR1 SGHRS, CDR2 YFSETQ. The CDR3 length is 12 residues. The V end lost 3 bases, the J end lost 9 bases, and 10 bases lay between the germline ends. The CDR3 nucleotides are TGCGCCAGCAGCTCCCCTGGAGGTGAGCAGTTCTTC. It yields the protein CASSSPGGEQFF.

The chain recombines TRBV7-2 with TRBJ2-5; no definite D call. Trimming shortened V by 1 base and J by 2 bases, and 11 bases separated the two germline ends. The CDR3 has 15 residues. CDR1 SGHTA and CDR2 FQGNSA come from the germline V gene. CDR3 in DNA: TGTGCCAGCAGCTTAGTAAGGCCCGCTCAAGAGACCCAGTACTTC. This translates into CASSLVRPAQETQYF.

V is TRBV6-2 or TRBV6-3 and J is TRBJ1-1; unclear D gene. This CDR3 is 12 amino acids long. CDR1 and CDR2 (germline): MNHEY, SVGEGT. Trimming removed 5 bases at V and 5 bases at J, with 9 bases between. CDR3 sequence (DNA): TGTGCCAGCAGTCCGGCACGGACTGAAGCTTTCTTT. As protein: CASSPARTEAFF.

CDR3 in amino acids: CSAYPQAGETQYF. CDR3 coding DNA: TGCAGTGCCTACCCGCAGGCTGGAGAGACCCAGTACTTC. The chain couples TRBV20-1 to TRBJ2-5; D ambiguous. Trimming took off 6 bases at V and 4 bases at J, with 15 bases between the two ends. The CDR3 consists of 13 residues. Germline CDR1 reads DFQATT; CDR2 reads SNEGSKA (reference sequence).

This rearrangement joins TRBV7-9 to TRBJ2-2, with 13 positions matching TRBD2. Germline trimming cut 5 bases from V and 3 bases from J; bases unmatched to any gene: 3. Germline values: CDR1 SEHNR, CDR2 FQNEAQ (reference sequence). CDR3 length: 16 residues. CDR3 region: CASSRLAGGDTGELFF. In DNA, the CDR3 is TGTGCCAGCAGCAGACTAGCGGGGGGAGACACCGGGGAGCTGTTTTTT.

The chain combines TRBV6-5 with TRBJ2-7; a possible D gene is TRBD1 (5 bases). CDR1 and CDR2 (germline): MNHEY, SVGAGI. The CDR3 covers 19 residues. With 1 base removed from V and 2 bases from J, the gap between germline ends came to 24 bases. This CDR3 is CASSYWGLQHGPQTYEQYF. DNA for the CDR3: TGTGCCAGCAGTTACTGGGGCCTTCAACACGGACCCCAAACCTACGAGCAGTACTTC.